This T cell receptor beta chain was found in a study of T cell repertoires in cytomegalovirus infection. Turning to the study itself: Use of recently identified HLA-C-restricted and well-studied HLA-B-restricted CMV epitopes was part of the study. CMV infection together with matching HLA type was indicated by public TCR beta signatures.

TCRdb reanalysed the reads using MiXCR and keeps one entry per CDR3 protein. The sample consists of approximately 990,000 distinct CDR3 sequences, about a third of them appearing once. In this sample, this clonotype turned up a few times. As yet, its antigen is unknown. Germline values: CDR1 SQVTM, CDR2 ANQGSEA. The CDR3 covers 11 residues. Trimming removed 6 bases at V and 4 bases at J, with 9 bases between. This receptor was taken from a human donor in good health (CMV status not recorded). Some clones in this sample may be carry-over from other donors' samples. The chain carries TRBV29-1 and TRBJ1-2, with D hard to call. Sequencing used cultured CD8+ T cells from PBMCs, obtained from culture after CMV antigen stimulation. The CDR3 reads CSVNDIYGYTF. The CDR3 nucleotides are TGCAGCGTCAACGACATCTATGGCTACACCTTC.